This TCR beta chain was sequenced during a study of OX40 agonist ivuxolimab in advanced cancers. Study-level background: Clinicians treated patients with ivuxolimab, an agonistic anti-OX40 (CD134) antibody. Notes on the study in general: More expanded clones were seen, on average, in CD8+ T cells than in CD4+.

Data came from immunoSEQ multiplex PCR; TCRdb stores just in-frame clones and leaves some out. In the table there are under 70,000 clones, more than 80% of which are singletons. The V gene's germline CDR1 is SGHTA and CDR2 FQGNSA. CDR3 length: 13 amino acids. The ends were cut back, 1 base at V and 7 bases at J, with 8 bases in the middle. Regarding this clone: Its antigen is currently unknown.

The chain links TRBV7-2 to TRBJ1-5; no definite D call. The specimen was CD4+ or CD8+ T cells sorted from blood, collected in a trial of the OX40 agonist ivuxolimab. This clonotype originated in an adult with an advanced solid tumor such as melanoma, head and neck, liver or kidney cancer. CDR3 amino acids: CASSLDRGQPQHF. The DNA of the CDR3 is TGTGCCAGCAGCTTAGACCGGGGACAGCCCCAGCATTTT.